Below are 20 T cell receptor beta chains sequenced from a single sample in a study of T cells in Graves' hyperthyroidism and ophthalmopathy. Amplification yielded TCR beta CDR3 regions, with RNA transcripts as the source. RT-PCR in the first round (using the HTBI primer set) targeted the TCR CDR3. TCRdb fed the multiplex PCR reads into MiXCR, producing one record per CDR3 protein. The sample records about 460,000 distinct CDR3 sequences, under 25% being singletons. Material: blood. These receptors were taken from a woman in her 70s with Graves' ophthalmopathy.

The chain couples TRBV10-2 to TRBJ2-5, with unresolved D. V was shortened by 2 bases and J by 3 bases, with 13 bases between the two germline ends. The CDR3 has 15 amino acids. The germline CDR1 and CDR2 sequences are WSHSY and SAAADI. Written as DNA, the CDR3 is TGCGCCAGCAGTGAGGGCCCAGGACGGAAAGAGACCCAGTACTTC. It codes for CASSEGPGRKETQYF.

The chain has TRBV28 and TRBJ2-7; D is perhaps TRBD1 (5 bases). There are 14 residues in the CDR3. CDR1 is MDHEN and CDR2 is SYDVKM in the germline V gene. V was shortened by 6 bases and J by 3 bases, with 15 bases between the two germline ends. CDR3 sequence: CASSPQGDIYEQYF. CDR3 in DNA: TGTGCCAGCAGCCCCCAAGGGGATATCTACGAGCAGTACTTC.

This clonotype has just a few counts. CDR3 in amino acids: CASSFGGRGDEQYF. CDR3 DNA sequence: TGTGCCAGCAGTTTCGGGGGGCGCGGAGACGAGCAGTACTTC. The V and J genes are TRBV12-3 or TRBV12-4 and TRBJ2-7; D possibly corresponds to TRBD2 (7 bases). There are 14 residues in the CDR3. Trimming took 3 bases from V and 5 from J, leaving 14 bases between them.

This clonotype was seen a handful of times. V gene TRBV28 combines with J gene TRBJ1-6; tentative D call: TRBD1 (5 bases). Germline assignment: CDR1 MDHEN and CDR2 SYDVKM. V was trimmed by 10 bases and J by 3 bases, leaving 13 bases between them. There are 14 residues in the CDR3. CDR3 nucleotide sequence: TGTGCCAACCAGGGACCCAACTATAATTCACCCCTCCACTTT. It translates to CANQGPNYNSPLHF.

On this clonotype: Being one base from a much bigger clone, this may be a read error. The chain is built from TRBV2 and TRBJ2-7, with 9 bases fitting TRBD2. V shed 2 bases, J shed 2 bases, and the junction held 7 bases outside the gene matches. CDR1 SNHLY and CDR2 FYNNEI come from the germline V gene. This CDR3 spans 16 amino acids. CDR3 sequence reads: CASSESPRLAAYEQYF. The CDR3 DNA reads TGTGCCAGCAGTGAATCCCCGAGACTAGCGGCCTACGAGCAGTACTTC.

CDR3 nucleotides: TGCGCCAGCAGCTCCCGCATTTCAGACAGTAACACTGAAGCTTTCTTT. As protein: CASSSRISDSNTEAFF. The J gene is TRBJ1-1, the V gene TRBV5-1, with D maybe TRBD1 (5 bases). The V gene lost 3 bases and the J gene lost 2 bases, with 17 bases spanning the gap. The CDR3 extends over 16 amino acids. Germline CDR1 and CDR2: SGHRS and YFSETQ. Combining the CDR3 with reference TRBV5-1 and TRBJ1-1 gives the whole variable domain KAGVTQTPRYLIKTRGQQVTLSCSPISGHRSVSWYQQTPGQGLQFLFEYFSETQRNKGNFPGRFSGRQFSNSRSEMNVSTLELGDSALYLCASSSRISDSNTEAFFGQGTRLTVV.

This chain connects TRBV12-3 or TRBV12-4 to TRBJ2-4; D gene unclear. V lost 1 base and J 0 bases, leaving 7 bases between the germline ends. This CDR3 comprises 15 residues. In nucleotides, the CDR3 is TGTGCCAGCAGTTTAGGGGCAGTAGCCAAAAACATTCAGTACTTC. This gives the protein CASSLGAVAKNIQYF.

In its sample, this clonotype was seen a few times. This chain links TRBV20-1 with TRBJ1-1; the D gene is possibly TRBD1 (5 bases). CDR3 length equals 15 residues. V was clipped by 1 base and J by 2 bases, with 14 bases between them. The germline gives CDR1 DFQATT, CDR2 SNEGSKA (reference sequence). The CDR3 DNA is TGCAGTGCTAGAGTCCCCCCAGGGTCTAACACTGAAGCTTTCTTT. Protein product: CSARVPPGSNTEAFF.

The chain joins TRBV15 to TRBJ2-2, with D uncertain. Trimming stripped 1 base from V and 7 bases from J, with 4 bases between. Germline CDR1 LNHNV, CDR2 YYDKDF (reference sequence). This CDR3 has 12 residues. The DNA of the CDR3 is TGTGCCACCAGCAGAGGAAACGGGGAGCTGTTTTTT. This codes for CATSRGNGELFF.

This clonotype came up a few times. This sequence joins TRBV11-2 and TRBJ2-5; D is unresolved. The CDR3 covers 16 residues. The V end lost 2 bases, the J end lost 2 bases, and 15 bases lay between the germline ends. Germline CDR1 and CDR2: SGHAT and FQNNGV. Here the CDR3 reads CASSLLGNLYQETQYF. Here the CDR3 DNA reads TGTGCCAGCAGCTTACTAGGGAACCTGTATCAAGAGACCCAGTACTTC.

The CDR3: CASRSIDRLGEQFF. CDR3 sequence (DNA): TGTGCCAGCAGATCTATTGACAGGTTGGGTGAGCAGTTCTTC. V usage is TRBV7-2 and J usage is TRBJ2-1; a weak D match, TRBD1 (6 bases). V was pared by 6 bases and J by 9 bases, with 18 bases between. Germline-derived CDR1 and CDR2 are SGHTA and FQGNSA. The length of the CDR3 is 14 residues.

This clonotype was recorded many times. The chain couples TRBV28 to TRBJ1-1, with TRBD1 identical over 7 bases. V lost 7 bases, J lost 0 bases, and 5 bases stayed unmatched. The CDR3 has 14 amino acids. Per germline, CDR1 MDHEN and CDR2 SYDVKM. CDR3 coding DNA: TGTGCCAGCATCGAGGGACAGATGAACACTGAAGCTTTCTTT. This encodes CASIEGQMNTEAFF.

There are many counts of this clonotype. The chain combines TRBV2 with TRBJ1-6; 7 nucleotides align to TRBD1. The ends lost 7 bases at V and 0 bases at J; junction bases unmatched: 6. This CDR3 has 16 residues. CDR1 is SNHLY, CDR2 FYNNEI, per germline. The CDR3 region is CASKDRTSSYNSPLHF. The CDR3 bases are TGTGCCAGCAAGGACAGGACAAGCTCCTATAATTCACCCCTCCACTTT.

This clonotype was recorded a few times. The chain is built from TRBV5-1 and TRBJ2-5; D gene uncertain. The germline V gene encodes CDR1 SGHRS and CDR2 YFSETQ. CDR3 length: 12 amino acids. V lost 0 bases to trimming and J lost 5 bases, with 5 bases between them. CDR3 sequence: CASSLAMETQYF. In nucleotides, the CDR3 is TGCGCCAGCAGCTTGGCTATGGAGACCCAGTACTTC.

This clonotype was recorded at least ten times. This rearrangement joins TRBV11-2 to TRBJ2-1; D is unresolved. There are 13 residues in the CDR3. Trimming removed 3 bases from V and 5 bases from J, with 8 bases in between. In germline, CDR1 is SGHAT, CDR2 FQNNGV. Here the CDR3 reads CASSFSRNNEQFF. Written as DNA, the CDR3 is TGTGCCAGCAGCTTTAGTCGGAACAATGAGCAGTTCTTC.

The rearrangement uses TRBV6-1 and TRBJ1-1; 7 bases match TRBD1. J gave up 5 bases and V 5 bases, and 11 bases lay outside the gene matches. The germline V gene encodes CDR1 MNHNS and CDR2 SASEGT. The CDR3 totals 15 residues. The CDR3 DNA is TGTGCCAGCAGTCCGACAGGAACAGGGGTGACTGAAGCTTTCTTT. Protein: CASSPTGTGVTEAFF.

The V and J genes are TRBV6-1 and TRBJ2-1, with D possibly called TRBD1 or TRBD2 (6 bases each). Germline V CDR1 and CDR2: MNHNS, SASEGT. Trimming cost V 6 bases and J 12 bases, with 15 bases left between them. This CDR3 has 12 residues. The CDR3 DNA reads TGTGCCAGCAGACAGGGACTCGAACGGCAGTTCTTC. It codes for CASRQGLERQFF.

The chain couples TRBV3-1 to TRBJ2-4; unclear D gene. V was pared by 1 base and J by 7 bases, with 11 bases between. Germline V lookup: CDR1 LGHDT, CDR2 YNNKEL (reference sequence). There are 14 residues in the CDR3. CDR3 sequence (DNA): TGTGCCAGCAGCCAAGTTCATTCGACGAACATTCAGTACTTC. Its translation is CASSQVHSTNIQYF. Drawing the rest from reference TRBV3-1 and TRBJ2-4, the complete variable domain is DTAVSQTPKYLVTQMGNDKSIKCEQNLGHDTMYWYKQDSKKFLKIMFSYNNKELIINETVPNRFSPKSPDKAHLNLHINSLELGDSAVYFCASSQVHSTNIQYFGAGTRLSVL.

This clonotype was seen at least ten times. This rearrangement joins TRBV7-9 to TRBJ2-7; possibly TRBD2 for D (5 bases). The CDR3 is made up of 16 amino acids. Germline values: CDR1 SEHNR, CDR2 FQNEAQ (reference sequence). V lost 3 bases and J lost 5, with 20 bases in between. CDR3 sequence (DNA): TGTGCCAGCAGCTTCCCCTCGTGGTATGGAGGCGACGAGCAGTACTTC. It encodes CASSFPSWYGGDEQYF.

The gene calls are TRBV30 and TRBJ1-4; D unresolved. This CDR3 is 12 amino acids long. The ends were cut back, 0 bases at V and 8 bases at J, with 7 bases in the middle. Germline V gene data show CDR1 as GTSNPN and CDR2 as SVGIG (reference sequence). The CDR3 protein is CAWSVLGEKLFF. CDR3 coding DNA: TGTGCCTGGAGTGTACTTGGAGAAAAACTGTTTTTT.